The 27 T cell receptor beta chains below were found in one sample sequenced in a study of cytomegalovirus exposure and HLA in healthy donors. The PCR used 60 Vbeta and 13 Jbeta primers. Profiled with immunoSEQ multiplex PCR; TCRdb holds only in-frame clones, not every one. The data contain about 160,000 clones, approximately 81% of them singletons. Sequencing was done on a sample of PBMCs. These receptors came from a boy between 2 and 15 years old in good health and CMV-seronegative.

This clone was counted a single time. This chain uses TRBV25-1 with TRBJ2-5, with TRBD1 matching over 9 bases. The CDR3 is made up of 15 amino acids. From germline, CDR1 is MGHDK and CDR2 SYGVNS. The ends lost 4 bases at V and 7 bases at J; junction bases unmatched: 10. CDR3 loop: CASSVPGTGIGTQYF. In DNA form, the CDR3 reads TGTGCCAGCAGTGTCCCGGGGACAGGGATCGGGACCCAGTACTTC.

V and J are TRBV30 and TRBJ2-1; 9 nucleotides line up with TRBD2. The germline V gene has CDR1 GTSNPN and CDR2 SVGIG (reference sequence). V shed 0 bases, J shed 7 bases, and the junction held 7 bases outside the gene matches. The CDR3 length is 15 residues. The CDR3 DNA reads TGTGCCTGGAGTGTCCTAGCGGGAAATACAAATGAGCAGTTCTTC. It translates to CAWSVLAGNTNEQFF. The complete variable domain, with remaining parts taken from reference TRBV30 and TRBJ2-1, reads SQTIHQWPATLVQPVGSPLSLECTVEGTSNPNLYWYRQAAGRGLQLLFYSVGIGQISSEVPQNLSASRPQDRQFILSSKKLLLSDSGFYLCAWSVLAGNTNEQFFGPGTRLTVL.

This clone showed up just once. The rearrangement links TRBV7-9 to TRBJ2-7, with TRBD1 identical over 7 bases. This CDR3 comprises 14 residues. J was trimmed by 3 bases and V by 7 bases; bases with no gene match: 9. The germline V gene has CDR1 SEHNR and CDR2 FQNEAQ (reference sequence). DNA of the CDR3: TGTGCCAGCACCGCGGACAGGCAAGGCTACGAGCAGTACTTC. Its translation: CASTADRQGYEQYF.

The V gene is TRBV27, the J gene TRBJ2-7; 10 positions match TRBD1. Per the germline V gene, CDR1 is MNHEY and CDR2 is SMNVEV (reference sequence). This CDR3 spans 16 amino acids. V lost 4 bases to trimming and J lost 3 bases; unmatched junction nucleotides: 9. The CDR3 region is CASSSLGTGVFYEQYF. In nucleotides, the CDR3 is TGTGCCAGCAGTTCCCTTGGGACAGGGGTTTTCTACGAGCAGTACTTC.

In its sample, this clone was seen a few times. Its ends do not fully match the called genes, so a read error is possible. The J gene is TRBJ1-4, the V gene TRBV7-9; possible D gene TRBD1, 6 bases. This CDR3 comprises 14 residues. Per germline, CDR1 SEHNR and CDR2 FQNEAQ (reference sequence). DNA for the CDR3: TGTTCCAGCAGCTCGAAGGGGGTGGGTGAAAAACTGTTTTTT. Translation gives CSSSSKGVGEKLFF.

The rearrangement links TRBV28 to TRBJ2-5; possibly TRBD1 for D (5 bases). V was pared by 7 bases and J by 5 bases, with 23 bases between. Germline V gives CDR1 MDHEN, CDR2 SYDVKM. CDR3 length equals 16 residues. The CDR3 DNA is TGTGCCAGCAACATCATGGGGCAGGGAACGTCGGAGACCCAGTACTTC. Translation: CASNIMGQGTSETQYF.

The gene calls are TRBV29-1 and TRBJ2-7, with a weak D call TRBD2 (6 bases). CDR1 is SQVTM and CDR2 is ANQGSEA in the germline V gene. V was trimmed by 4 bases and J by 2 bases, leaving 9 bases between them. There are 12 residues in the CDR3. The CDR3: CSVVSGPYEQYF. In DNA form, the CDR3 reads TGCAGCGTTGTCAGCGGGCCCTACGAGCAGTACTTC.

The chain uses TRBV15 and TRBJ1-5; maybe TRBD1 (6 bases). CDR1 LNHNV and CDR2 YYDKDF come from the germline V gene (reference sequence). V gave up 0 bases and J gave up 7 bases, with 10 bases separating them. This CDR3 is built from 14 residues. Written as DNA, the CDR3 is TGTGCCACCAGCAGAGACAGGGGCGGACAGCCCCAGCATTTT. Translation: CATSRDRGGQPQHF. Together with reference TRBV15 and TRBJ1-5, the CDR3 gives the full variable domain: DAMVIQNPRYQVTQFGKPVTLSCSQTLNHNVMYWYQQKSSQAPKLLFHYYDKDFNNEADTPDNFQSRRPNTSFCFLDIRSPGLGDTAMYLCATSRDRGGQPQHFGDGTRLSIL.

The genes are TRBV7-2 and TRBJ1-1; D gene uncertain. Between the trimmed V and J ends, which lost 2 bases and 0 bases, there was a span of 13 bases. This CDR3 has 16 residues. Germline CDR1 is SGHTA and CDR2 is FQGNSA. CDR3 sequence: CASSLSLTDLNTEAFF. The CDR3, as DNA: TGTGCCAGCAGCTTATCGTTGACGGACTTGAACACTGAAGCTTTCTTT.

This chain connects TRBV7-9 to TRBJ1-1; D call uncertain. Between the trimmed V and J ends, which lost 1 base and 8 bases, there was a span of 11 bases. CDR1 and CDR2 from the germline V gene are SEHNR and FQNEAQ (reference sequence). The CDR3 totals 13 residues. The DNA for the CDR3 is TGTGCCAGCAGCTTAGGACATCCGACAGAAGCTTTCTTT. Amino acid sequence: CASSLGHPTEAFF. The entire variable domain, with the rest obtained from reference TRBV7-9 and TRBJ1-1, is as follows: DTGVSQNPRHKITKRGQNVTFRCDPISEHNRLYWYRQTLGQGPEFLTYFQNEAQLEKSRLLSDRFSAERPKGSFSTLEIQRTEQGDSAMYLCASSLGHPTEAFFGQGTRLTVV.

This clone showed up just a few times. The rearrangement joins TRBV6-1 to TRBJ1-2, with 12 bases matching TRBD1. The germline V gene encodes CDR1 MNHNS and CDR2 SASEGT. This CDR3 spans 15 amino acids. V was pared by 5 bases and J by 6 bases, with 7 bases of the junction left unmatched. CDR3 region: CASSLSRDRGHGYTF. The CDR3 nucleotides read TGTGCCAGCAGTCTATCCCGGGACAGGGGGCATGGCTACACCTTC.

The chain links TRBV5-4 to TRBJ2-1, with D possibly matching TRBD1 (5 bases). The CDR3 runs 13 residues. The germline CDR1 and CDR2 sequences are SGHNT and YYREEE (reference sequence). Trimming removed 5 bases from V and 6 bases from J, with 12 bases in between. CDR3 amino acids: CASRYSTVNEQFF. The CDR3 nucleotides read TGTGCCAGCAGGTACTCGACAGTCAATGAGCAGTTCTTC.

The chain couples TRBV2 to TRBJ2-5, with D unresolved. The DNA end is a closer match to TRBJ2-7, so the J assignment may be wrong. CDR1 is SNHLY, CDR2 FYNNEI, per germline. This CDR3 region has 14 residues. Here the CDR3 DNA reads TGTGCCAGCAGTGATGCGGAATACTCCTACGAGCAGTACTTC. Amino acids: CASSDAEYSYEQYF.

DNA of the CDR3: TGCGCCAGCAGCTTGGACCGGAGCTCCTACAATGAGCAGTTCTTC. This codes for CASSLDRSSYNEQFF. The V gene is TRBV5-1, the J gene TRBJ2-1; no clear D. Germline V lookup: CDR1 SGHRS, CDR2 YFSETQ. The CDR3 is 15 residues long. Trimming cost V 0 bases and J 0 bases, with 7 bases left between them. The whole variable domain, remainder taken from reference TRBV5-1 and TRBJ2-1, is KAGVTQTPRYLIKTRGQQVTLSCSPISGHRSVSWYQQTPGQGLQFLFEYFSETQRNKGNFPGRFSGRQFSNSRSEMNVSTLELGDSALYLCASSLDRSSYNEQFFGPGTRLTVL.

The V call is TRBV5-4, the J call TRBJ1-1; perhaps TRBD1 as D (6 bases). The ends were cut back, 0 bases at V and 3 bases at J, with 12 bases in the middle. In germline, CDR1 is SGHNT, CDR2 YYREEE (reference sequence). CDR3 length: 15 amino acids. CDR3 nucleotides: TGTGCCAGCAGCTTGGGAGGGGGTGGGGACACTGAAGCTTTCTTT. It codes for CASSLGGGGDTEAFF.

This chain uses TRBV28 with TRBJ1-5; perhaps TRBD1 as D (5 bases). This CDR3 comprises 19 residues. The V end lost 3 bases, the J end lost 3 bases, and 24 bases lay between the germline ends. The V gene's germline CDR1 is MDHEN and CDR2 SYDVKM. The CDR3 DNA reads TGTGCCAGCAGTTTCCCCACGGGGGGGGTAACGCCCCTCAATCAGCCCCAGCATTTT. Residues: CASSFPTGGVTPLNQPQHF. Complete variable domain (other parts from reference TRBV28 and TRBJ1-5): DVKVTQSSRYLVKRTGEKVFLECVQDMDHENMFWYRQDPGLGLRLIYFSYDVKMKEKGDIPEGYSVSREKKERFSLILESASTNQTSMYLCASSFPTGGVTPLNQPQHFGDGTRLSIL.

This clone has more than one count but fewer than ten. This chain connects TRBV11-2 to TRBJ2-5, with 7 nucleotides matching TRBD1. The CDR3 length is 14 residues. With 1 base clipped from V and 4 bases from J, the junction kept 3 bases outside the gene matches. From germline, CDR1 is SGHAT and CDR2 FQNNGV. This CDR3 is CASSLGHRGETQYF. The CDR3 bases are TGTGCCAGCAGCTTAGGGCACAGGGGAGAGACCCAGTACTTC.

The gene calls are TRBV29-1 and TRBJ1-2; maybe TRBD1 (5 bases). Germline CDR1 and CDR2: SQVTM and ANQGSEA. The CDR3 runs to 12 residues. V was clipped by 4 bases and J by 8 bases, with 14 bases between them. Written as DNA, the CDR3 is TGCAGCGTTGGGACGGGGGACTGGGGCTACACCTTC. This encodes CSVGTGDWGYTF.

The chain links TRBV28 to TRBJ2-1; 7 bases map to TRBD2. CDR1 and CDR2 from the germline V gene are MDHEN and SYDVKM. V lost 2 bases and J lost 7; bases outside the gene matches: 5. The CDR3 covers 14 residues. The CDR3 DNA reads TGTGCCAGCAGTTTACGTCTAGCGGAGAATGAGCAGTTCTTC. Translation gives CASSLRLAENEQFF.

The chain is built from TRBV20-1 and TRBJ1-1; D remains unclear. The CDR3 runs 9 residues. Germline V lookup: CDR1 DFQATT, CDR2 SNEGSKA (reference sequence). CDR3 DNA: TGCAGGAGCGGGGATGGAGCTTTCTTT. Residues: CRSGDGAFF.

A few counts support this clone. This chain links TRBV4-2 with TRBJ1-4; a possible D gene is TRBD1 (6 bases). The CDR3 is 15 amino acids. V shed 0 bases and J shed 7 bases, with 12 bases lying between them. Germline CDR1 is LGHNA and CDR2 is YNFKEQ. The CDR3 loop reads CASSQERTASEKLFF. CDR3 DNA sequence: TGTGCCAGCAGCCAAGAAAGGACAGCCTCTGAAAAACTGTTTTTT.

This clone came up once. The CDR3 DNA follows: TGTGCCAGCAGCACAGGGTCGGTCGTTGGTCATGAGCAGTTCTTC. Its protein is CASSTGSVVGHEQFF. The chain recombines TRBV25-1 with TRBJ2-1, with D maybe TRBD1 (6 bases). CDR1 and CDR2 (germline): MGHDK, SYGVNS. Trimming cost V 6 bases and J 8 bases, with 20 bases left between them. This CDR3 is 15 amino acids long.

The V call is TRBV18, the J call TRBJ1-2, with TRBD1 matching 9 bases. The CDR3 has 17 residues. Germline assignment: CDR1 KGHSH and CDR2 LQKENI. V was clipped by 1 base and J by 6 bases; unmatched bases: 12. CDR3 protein: CASSPLKTGTGIDGYTF. The CDR3 DNA is TGTGCCAGCTCACCACTAAAAACCGGGACAGGGATAGATGGCTACACCTTC.

The chain is built from TRBV5-4 and TRBJ2-1; 8 bases are a match to TRBD2. The CDR3 is 13 amino acids. Germline V lookup: CDR1 SGHNT, CDR2 YYREEE (reference sequence). Trimming removed 1 base from V and 7 bases from J; junction bases left unmatched: 1. The CDR3 nucleotides read TGTGCCAGCAGCTTGACGGGGGGGAATGAGCAGTTCTTC. Translated, it gives CASSLTGGNEQFF.

The V call is TRBV28, the J call TRBJ1-1; D not resolved. The CDR3 has 11 amino acids. Between the trimmed V and J ends, which lost 11 bases and 8 bases, there was a span of 15 bases. Germline assignment: CDR1 MDHEN and CDR2 SYDVKM. The CDR3 DNA reads TGTGCCCTTTGGTCGGGGTTCGAAGCTTTCTTT. Its protein is CALWSGFEAFF.

The chain couples TRBV11-2 to TRBJ2-7; 8 nucleotides line up with TRBD1. The V and J ends lost 5 bases and 3 bases, in that order; junction bases with no gene match: 3. The CDR3 is made up of 13 amino acids. Germline CDR1 reads SGHAT; CDR2 reads FQNNGV. CDR3 in amino acids: CASSRDRRYEQYV. Written as DNA, the CDR3 is TGTGCCAGCAGCCGGGACAGGCGCTACGAGCAGTACGTC.

The chain recombines TRBV2 with TRBJ1-1; D might be TRBD1 (6 bases). The germline V gene has CDR1 SNHLY and CDR2 FYNNEI. The CDR3 is 13 amino acids. Trimming cost V 6 bases and J 5 bases, with 13 bases left between them. CDR3 amino acids: CASSLTGITEAFF. For the CDR3, the DNA is TGTGCCAGCAGCCTAACAGGGATTACTGAAGCTTTCTTT.